Listed here is a single T cell receptor beta chain. The target of this receptor is not known. Per-base qualities were not stored, and no clone one base away is much larger. The CDR3 holds 13 amino acids from the cysteine to the phenylalanine. Only the CDR3 region is kept as DNA, spanning 39 bases read in frame from base 1. The junction carries 7 bases between V and J, which are trimmed by 0 bases and 7 bases respectively. CDR1 and CDR2 were assigned from the germline V gene as LGHNA and YSLEER. Participants in the prospective study were enrolled through a virtual design, were aged about 18 to 100 years, and lived in roughly 24 United States geographic areas. In the prospective study, cohorts were assigned on the basis of participant-reported clinical history obtained from a screening survey and a study questionnaire. Recovered participants in ImmuneRACE Cohort 3 were defined as having two consecutive negative NP/OP PCR tests, clearance from a healthcare professional, or resolution of symptoms. Each participant in the prospective study had whole blood, serum and a nasopharyngeal or oropharyngeal swab collected by mobile phlebotomists. Over a 2-month period, participants in the prospective study had the option of providing additional blood draws and questionnaires. Before DNA extraction, blood samples from the prospective study were shipped at room temperature or frozen.

TCRbeta CDR3 regions were amplified from genomic DNA using the immunoSEQ Assay, a bias-controlled multiplex PCR. In the original analysis: The number of nucleated cells in each sample was estimated from the amplification of reference gene primers within the assay. To quantify the absolute abundance of each unique TCRbeta CDR3 rearrangement, sequence reads were collapsed and filtered. For each sample, productive Simpson clonality was calculated as the square root of Simpson's diversity index over productive rearrangements. TCRdb took over this immuneACCESS table, retaining in-frame rearrangements with V and J assigned. Such tables are incomplete; in checked studies, under half of the missing clones stem from an unresolved V gene, and the remainder is unexplained. The V and J calls and clone size were taken over from that table, and D and trimming were inferred from the DNA. Within this sample are fewer than 600,000 clones, with around nine tenths of them counted one time only. The leading ten clones occupy over 1.5% of the sample.

This entry belongs to a study of blood T cell repertoires in COVID-19 (dated by TCRdb to 2018 to 2020). Background for the entire study: Samples from collaborators originated in the United States, Italy and Spain and spanned both the acute and convalescent phases of COVID-19. The samples were drawn from the first 160 participants of the ongoing ImmuneRACE study and from some 1,300 subjects provided by 6 global collaborators. The repertoires were released in a freely available public database intended as a resource for research on the immune response to SARS-CoV-2. HLA class I and class II types, where available, came from metadata supplied by the sample provider rather than from assay-based typing. The material from the prospective study consisted of cDNA or gDNA derived from T cells, B-cell-depleted T cells, or PBMCs. Sample metadata almost always included a de-identified subject ID, COVID-19 status, age in years and sex. Deeply sampled blood TCRbeta repertoires from subjects exposed to, actively infected with, or recovered from COVID-19 were included in the dataset. Findings and caveats that apply to the study as a whole: Clinical and demographic metadata were provided uncurated, with the amount varying by source and participant.

The sequence derives from a woman aged 35 to 49 who had recovered from COVID-19. Recombination connected TRBV4-3 to TRBJ2-1, and possibly TRBD1, on 6 matching bases. Sample: PBMCs or T cells enriched from blood (not recorded which). CDR3 protein: CASSQEGANEQFF. The nucleotide sequence reads TGCGCCAGCAGCCAAGAGGGGGCGAATGAGCAGTTCTTC.